This T cell receptor beta chain came from a study of blood T cell repertoires in COVID-19. Study details: Nucleic acid was either cDNA or gDNA, and it came from T cells, B-cell-depleted T cells, or PBMCs.

As originally analysed: Using reference gene primer amplification, nucleated cell counts were estimated. Produced via immunoSEQ multiplex PCR; TCRdb's table is partial and in-frame only. Clone size and the V and J calls come from that table; the DNA yielded D and trimming. The profile covers fewer than 85,000 clones, with roughly 80% appearing a single time and approximately 4.4% taken by the ten largest. This clone was observed a single time. The CDR3 is made up of 15 amino acids. The ends were cut back, 0 bases at V and 0 bases at J, with 8 bases in the middle. Germline V lookup: CDR1 SGHAT, CDR2 FQNNGV.

This chain uses TRBV11-2 with TRBJ1-1; no reliable D call. The origin of this receptor is a woman of 80 years or more with active or convalescent COVID-19. Sequencing input: peripheral blood. CDR3 DNA: TGTGCCAGCAGCTTAGATGGCAGATTGAACACTGAAGCTTTCTTT. Translation gives CASSLDGRLNTEAFF. Together with reference TRBV11-2 and TRBJ1-1, the CDR3 gives the full variable domain: EAGVAQSPRYKIIEKRQSVAFWCNPISGHATLYWYQQILGQGPKLLIQFQNNGVVDDSQLPKDRFSAERLKGVDSTLKIQPAKLEDSAVYLCASSLDGRLNTEAFFGQGTRLTVV.